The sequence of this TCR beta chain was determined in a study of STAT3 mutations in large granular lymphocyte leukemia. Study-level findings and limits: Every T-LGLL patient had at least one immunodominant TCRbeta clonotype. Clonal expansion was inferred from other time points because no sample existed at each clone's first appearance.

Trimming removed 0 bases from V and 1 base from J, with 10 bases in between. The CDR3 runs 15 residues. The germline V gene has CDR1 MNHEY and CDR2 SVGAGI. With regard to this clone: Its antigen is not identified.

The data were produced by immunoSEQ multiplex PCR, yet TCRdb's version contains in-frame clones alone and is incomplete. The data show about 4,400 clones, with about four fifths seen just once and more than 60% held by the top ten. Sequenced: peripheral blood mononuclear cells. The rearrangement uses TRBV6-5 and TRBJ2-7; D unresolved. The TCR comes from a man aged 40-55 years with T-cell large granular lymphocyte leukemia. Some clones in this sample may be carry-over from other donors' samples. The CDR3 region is CASSYSRTDSYEQYF. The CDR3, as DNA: TGTGCCAGCAGTTACTCTCGGACGGATTCCTACGAGCAGTACTTC.